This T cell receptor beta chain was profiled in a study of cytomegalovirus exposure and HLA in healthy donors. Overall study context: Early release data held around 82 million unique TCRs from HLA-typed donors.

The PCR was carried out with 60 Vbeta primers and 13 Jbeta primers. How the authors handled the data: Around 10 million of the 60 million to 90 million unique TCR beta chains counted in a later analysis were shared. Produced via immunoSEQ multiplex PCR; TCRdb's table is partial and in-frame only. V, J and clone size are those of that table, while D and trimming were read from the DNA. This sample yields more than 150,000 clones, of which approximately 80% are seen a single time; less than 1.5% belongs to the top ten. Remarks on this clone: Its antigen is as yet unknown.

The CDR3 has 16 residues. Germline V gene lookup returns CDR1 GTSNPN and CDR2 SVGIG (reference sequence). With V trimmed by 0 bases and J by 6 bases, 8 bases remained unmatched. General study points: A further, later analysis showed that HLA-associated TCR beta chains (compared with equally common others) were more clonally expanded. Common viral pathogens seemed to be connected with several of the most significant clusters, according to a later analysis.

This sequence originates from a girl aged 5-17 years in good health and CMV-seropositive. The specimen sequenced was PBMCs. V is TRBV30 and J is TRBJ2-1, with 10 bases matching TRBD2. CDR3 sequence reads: CAWSVRRLAGANEQFF. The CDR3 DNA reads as TGTGCCTGGAGTGTACGTCGTCTAGCGGGAGCCAATGAGCAGTTCTTC.